This T cell receptor (beta chain) was documented in a study of T cells in Graves' hyperthyroidism and ophthalmopathy. This clonotype has only a few counts. The source material, RNA transcripts, was used to amplify TCR beta CDR3 regions. In the first-round RT-PCR of the TCR CDR3, the HTBI primer set was used. A single record per CDR3 protein comes from TCRdb applying MiXCR to the multiplex PCR reads. The table lists about 550,000 distinct CDR3 sequences, less than 25% of them singletons. Sequencing used blood. The clonotype comes from a man in his late teens or twenties with Graves' hyperthyroidism.

As DNA, the CDR3 is TGCAGTGCTAGTCAGGGGATCCAAGAGACCCAGTACTTC. Its translation is CSASQGIQETQYF. The rearrangement links TRBV20-1 to TRBJ2-5, with D possibly matching TRBD1 (6 bases). There are 13 residues in the CDR3. CDR1 and CDR2 (germline): DFQATT, SNEGSKA (reference sequence). V dropped 3 bases and J dropped 1 base, with 9 bases sitting between them.